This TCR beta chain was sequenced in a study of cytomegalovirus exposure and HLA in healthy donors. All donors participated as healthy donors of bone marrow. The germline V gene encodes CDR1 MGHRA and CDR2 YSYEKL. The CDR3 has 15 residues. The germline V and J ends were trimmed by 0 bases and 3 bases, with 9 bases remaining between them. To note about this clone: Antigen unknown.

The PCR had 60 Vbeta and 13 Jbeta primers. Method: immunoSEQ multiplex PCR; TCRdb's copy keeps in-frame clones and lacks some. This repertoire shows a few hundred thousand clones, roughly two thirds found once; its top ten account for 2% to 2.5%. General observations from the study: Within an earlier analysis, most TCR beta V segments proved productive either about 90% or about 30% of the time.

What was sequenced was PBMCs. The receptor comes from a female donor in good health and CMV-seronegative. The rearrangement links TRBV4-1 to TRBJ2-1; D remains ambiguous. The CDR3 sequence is CASSQDTNYYNEQFF. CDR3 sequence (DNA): TGCGCCAGCAGCCAAGACACTAATTACTACAATGAGCAGTTCTTC.